Given below is one T cell receptor beta chain in context. The sample comes from a study of T cell changes during pregnancy in multiple sclerosis. Clones were read by immunoSEQ multiplex PCR, and TCRdb kept only the in-frame ones, dropping some. The table records under 110,000 clones, 75% to 95% of them present only once. V shed 3 bases, J shed 0 bases, and the junction held 7 bases outside the gene matches. Germline V CDR1 and CDR2: PRHDT, FYEKMQ (reference sequence). CDR3 length: 16 residues. The sequencing used peripheral blood, collected in the second trimester of pregnancy. The receptor comes from a female donor with multiple sclerosis, enrolled in a pregnancy study. This chain connects TRBV13 to TRBJ2-7; 8 bases are a match to TRBD1. CDR3 amino acids: CASSFRGTGISYEQYF. In DNA, the CDR3 is TGTGCCAGCAGCTTTAGGGGGACAGGTATCTCCTACGAGCAGTACTTC.